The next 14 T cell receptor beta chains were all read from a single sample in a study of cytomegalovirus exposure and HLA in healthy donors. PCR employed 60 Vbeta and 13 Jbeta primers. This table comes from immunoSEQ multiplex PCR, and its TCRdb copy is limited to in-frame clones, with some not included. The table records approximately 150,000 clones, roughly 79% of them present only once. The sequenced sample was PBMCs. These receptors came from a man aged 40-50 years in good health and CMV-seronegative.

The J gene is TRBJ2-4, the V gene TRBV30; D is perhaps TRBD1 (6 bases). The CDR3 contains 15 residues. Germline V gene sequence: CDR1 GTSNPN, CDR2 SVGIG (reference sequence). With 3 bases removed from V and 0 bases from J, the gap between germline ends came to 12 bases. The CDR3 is CAWSPGQTAKNIQYF. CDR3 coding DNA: TGTGCCTGGAGCCCCGGACAGACAGCCAAAAACATTCAGTACTTC.

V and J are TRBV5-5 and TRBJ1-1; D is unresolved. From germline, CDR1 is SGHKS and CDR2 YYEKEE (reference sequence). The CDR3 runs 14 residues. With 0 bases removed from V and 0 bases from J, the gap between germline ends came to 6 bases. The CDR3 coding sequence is TGTGCCAGCAGCTTGGGTCCAGTGAACACTGAAGCTTTCTTT. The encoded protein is CASSLGPVNTEAFF.

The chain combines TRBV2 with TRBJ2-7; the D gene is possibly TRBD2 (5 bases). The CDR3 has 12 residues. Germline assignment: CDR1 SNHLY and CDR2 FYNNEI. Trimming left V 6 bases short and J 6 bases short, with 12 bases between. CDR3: CASSVRGLEQYV. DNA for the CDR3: TGTGCCAGCAGCGTGAGAGGGCTCGAGCAGTACGTC.

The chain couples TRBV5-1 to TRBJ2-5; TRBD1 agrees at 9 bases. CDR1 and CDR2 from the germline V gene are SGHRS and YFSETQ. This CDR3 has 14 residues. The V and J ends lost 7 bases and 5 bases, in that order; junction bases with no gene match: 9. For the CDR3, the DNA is TGCGCCAGCGGGGGGACAGGGTTGCGGGAGACCCAGTACTTC. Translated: CASGGTGLRETQYF.

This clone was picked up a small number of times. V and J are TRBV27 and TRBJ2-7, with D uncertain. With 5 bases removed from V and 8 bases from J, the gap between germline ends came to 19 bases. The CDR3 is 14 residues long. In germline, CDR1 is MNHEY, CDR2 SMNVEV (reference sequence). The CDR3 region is CASSLGPVPTKQYF. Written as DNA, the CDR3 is TGTGCCAGCAGTCTAGGTCCGGTCCCTACGAAGCAGTACTTC.

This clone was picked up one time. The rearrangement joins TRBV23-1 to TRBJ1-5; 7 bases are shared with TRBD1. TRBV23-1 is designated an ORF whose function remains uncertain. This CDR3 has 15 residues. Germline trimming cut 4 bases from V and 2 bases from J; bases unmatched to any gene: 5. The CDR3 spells CASSRDREGNQPQHF. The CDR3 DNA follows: TGCGCCAGCAGTCGAGACAGGGAGGGCAATCAGCCCCAGCATTTT.

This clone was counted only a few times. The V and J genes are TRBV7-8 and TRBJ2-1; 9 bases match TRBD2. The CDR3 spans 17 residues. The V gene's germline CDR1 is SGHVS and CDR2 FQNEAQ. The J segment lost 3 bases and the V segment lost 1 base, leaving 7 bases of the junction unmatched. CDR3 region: CASSLGSSGANYNEQFF. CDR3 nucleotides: TGTGCCAGCAGCTTAGGGTCTAGCGGGGCTAACTACAATGAGCAGTTCTTC.

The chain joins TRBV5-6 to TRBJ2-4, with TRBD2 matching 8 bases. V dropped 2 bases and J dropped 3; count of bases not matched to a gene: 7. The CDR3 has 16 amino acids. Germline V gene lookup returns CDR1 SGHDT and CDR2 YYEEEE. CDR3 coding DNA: TGTGCCAGCAGCTTACTAGCGGAGTCCGTCAAAAACATTCAGTACTTC. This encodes CASSLLAESVKNIQYF.

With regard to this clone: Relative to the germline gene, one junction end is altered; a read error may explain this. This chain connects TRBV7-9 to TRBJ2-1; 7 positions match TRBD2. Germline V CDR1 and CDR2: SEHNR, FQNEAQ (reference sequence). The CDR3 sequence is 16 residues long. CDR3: CSSISGASGWVGEQFF. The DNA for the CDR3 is TGTTCCAGCATCTCCGGGGCTAGCGGATGGGTGGGAGAGCAGTTCTTC.

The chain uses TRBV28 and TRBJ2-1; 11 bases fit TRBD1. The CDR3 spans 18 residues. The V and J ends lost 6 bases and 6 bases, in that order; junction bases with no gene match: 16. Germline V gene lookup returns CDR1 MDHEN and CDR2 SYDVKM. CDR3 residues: CASRFPGRDRGYANEQFF. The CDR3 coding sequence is TGTGCCAGCAGATTCCCCGGCCGGGACAGGGGGTATGCCAATGAGCAGTTCTTC.

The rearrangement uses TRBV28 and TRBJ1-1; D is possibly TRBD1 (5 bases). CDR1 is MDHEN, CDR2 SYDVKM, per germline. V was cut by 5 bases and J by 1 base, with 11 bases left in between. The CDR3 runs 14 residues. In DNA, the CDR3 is TGTGCCAGCAGTCGACAGTATACGAACACTGAAGCTTTCTTT. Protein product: CASSRQYTNTEAFF.

This chain's CDR3 is CASSLGLARYNEQFF. CDR3 DNA: TGTGCCAGCAGCTTGGGACTAGCGAGATACAATGAGCAGTTCTTC. This chain connects TRBV7-2 to TRBJ2-1; 10 bases map to TRBD2. The germline V gene encodes CDR1 SGHTA and CDR2 FQGNSA. The CDR3 has 15 amino acids. J was trimmed by 4 bases and V by 3 bases; bases with no gene match: 3.

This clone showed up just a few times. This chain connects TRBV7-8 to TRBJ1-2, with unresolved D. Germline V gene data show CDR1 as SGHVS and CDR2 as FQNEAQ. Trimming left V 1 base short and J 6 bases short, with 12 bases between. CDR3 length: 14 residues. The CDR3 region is CASSLGTIRNGYTF. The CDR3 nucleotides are TGTGCCAGCAGCTTAGGGACTATAAGAAATGGCTACACCTTC.

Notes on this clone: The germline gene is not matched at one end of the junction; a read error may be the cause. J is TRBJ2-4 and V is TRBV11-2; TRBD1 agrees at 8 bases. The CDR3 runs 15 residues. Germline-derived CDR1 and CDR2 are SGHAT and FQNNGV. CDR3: CASSLGRGHKNSQYF. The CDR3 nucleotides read TGTGCCAGCAGCTTAGGCAGGGGGCACAAAAACAGTCAGTACTTC.